A selection of T cell receptor beta chains follows, all from one sample in a study of control samples from healthy donors and cancer patients. Measured with immunoSEQ multiplex PCR; TCRdb has only the in-frame clones, and not every one. The data contain 140,000 to 150,000 clones, 93% of them seen just once; the ten biggest clones take up approximately 5.7%. The sequenced material came from blood. The source is a man aged 18 to 29 in good health. CDR3s include the opening cysteine and the closing phenylalanine or tryptophan. D genes are given only for firm matches. The listing skips clone size in some rows; elsewhere it reads once, few, many or a size class.

J gene: TRBJ1-1; CDR3 length: 16; D gene: TRBD1; clone size: NA; V gene: TRBV10-3; CDR3 DNA: TGTGCCATCAGGCCGGGACAGGGATGGGGGGACACTGAAGCTTTCTTT; CDR3 protein: CAIRPGQGWGDTEAFF
J gene: TRBJ2-5; CDR3 length: 11; D gene: NA; clone size: NA; V gene: TRBV7-9; CDR3 DNA: TGTGCCAGCAGCTTTCTGGAGACCCAGTACTTC; CDR3 protein: CASSFLETQYF
J gene: TRBJ1-6; CDR3 length: 16; D gene: TRBD1; clone size: NA; V gene: TRBV5-6; CDR3 DNA: TGTGCCAGCAGCTTCGACAGGGACCCTTATAATTCACCCCTCCACTTT; CDR3 protein: CASSFDRDPYNSPLHF
J gene: TRBJ2-2; CDR3 length: 16; D gene: NA; clone size: NA; V gene: TRBV19; CDR3 DNA: TGTGCCAGTAGCCCTAGGGGCCGAACAAACACCGGGGAGCTGTTTTTT; CDR3 protein: CASSPRGRTNTGELFF
J gene: TRBJ1-2; CDR3 length: 13; D gene: TRBD1; clone size: NA; V gene: TRBV5-4; CDR3 DNA: TGTGCCAGCAGTTCGGACAGGGTCTATGGCTACACCTTC; CDR3 protein: CASSSDRVYGYTF
J gene: TRBJ1-1; CDR3 length: 18; D gene: NA; clone size: NA; V gene: TRBV5-1; CDR3 DNA: TGCGCCAGCAGCTCCATAAAAAGAGCTTCGGTGCCGAACACTGAAGCTTTCTTT; CDR3 protein: CASSSIKRASVPNTEAFF
J gene: TRBJ1-3; CDR3 length: 18; D gene: NA; clone size: NA; V gene: TRBV27; CDR3 DNA: TGTGCCAGCAGTTCCCAAAAGGACACCTCCGACTCTGGAAACACCATATATTTT; CDR3 protein: CASSSQKDTSDSGNTIYF
J gene: TRBJ1-5; CDR3 length: 15; D gene: TRBD1; clone size: NA; V gene: TRBV30; CDR3 DNA: TGTGCCTGGAGCCTAAGATCCAGGGGGGATCAGCCCCAGCATTTT; CDR3 protein: CAWSLRSRGDQPQHF
J gene: TRBJ1-4; CDR3 length: 14; D gene: NA; clone size: few; V gene: TRBV5-1; CDR3 DNA: TGCGCCAGCAGGAAGGGAGAGGAAGGCGAAAAACTGTTTTTT; CDR3 protein: CASRKGEEGEKLFF
J gene: TRBJ1-1; CDR3 length: 14; D gene: NA; clone size: NA; V gene: TRBV7-6; CDR3 DNA: TGTGCCAGCAGCTATTCCCGGGGGAACACTGAAGCTTTCTTT; CDR3 protein: CASSYSRGNTEAFF
J gene: TRBJ2-2; CDR3 length: 13; D gene: NA; clone size: NA; V gene: TRBV30; CDR3 DNA: TGTGCCTCCATCCGGACAGAAGCCGGGGAGCTGTTTTTT; CDR3 protein: CASIRTEAGELFF
J gene: TRBJ1-4; CDR3 length: 14; D gene: NA; clone size: NA; V gene: TRBV19; CDR3 DNA: TGTGCCAGTAACGGCGGATCCTTCGAAGAAAAACTGTTTTTT; CDR3 protein: CASNGGSFEEKLFF
J gene: TRBJ1-5; CDR3 length: 13; D gene: NA; clone size: NA; V gene: TRBV12-3/TRBV12-4; CDR3 DNA: TGTGCCAGCAGCTCCGCAACAGATCAGCCCCAGCATTTT; CDR3 protein: CASSSATDQPQHF
J gene: TRBJ1-2; CDR3 length: 13; D gene: NA; clone size: NA; V gene: TRBV6-2/TRBV6-3; CDR3 DNA: TGTGCCAGCGGCCCGGCGCTTAACTATGGCTACACCTTC; CDR3 protein: CASGPALNYGYTF
J gene: TRBJ1-1; CDR3 length: 12; D gene: NA; clone size: NA; V gene: TRBV3-1/TRBV3-2; CDR3 DNA: TGTGCCAGCAGCCAATCCGGGACGGGAGCTTTCTTT; CDR3 protein: CASSQSGTGAFF
J gene: TRBJ2-1; CDR3 length: 17; D gene: TRBD2; clone size: NA; V gene: TRBV7-3; CDR3 DNA: TGTGCCAGCAGAGACCTGGGACTAGCGGCCTTTAACAATGAGCAGTTCTTC; CDR3 protein: CASRDLGLAAFNNEQFF
J gene: TRBJ2-7; CDR3 length: 15; D gene: NA; clone size: NA; V gene: TRBV2; CDR3 DNA: TGTGCCAGCACCCGTGGGTCGAACTTACCCTACGAGCAGTACTTC; CDR3 protein: CASTRGSNLPYEQYF
J gene: TRBJ2-2; CDR3 length: 15; D gene: NA; clone size: NA; V gene: TRBV5-5; CDR3 DNA: TGTGCCAGCAGCTTCCCGGGCCGTTCCACCGGGGAGCTGTTTTTT; CDR3 protein: CASSFPGRSTGELFF
J gene: TRBJ1-2; CDR3 length: 17; D gene: NA; clone size: NA; V gene: TRBV5-4; CDR3 DNA: TGTGCCAGCAGCCACCAATCCGGGACCTCGTCGCTCTATGGCTACACCTTC; CDR3 protein: CASSHQSGTSSLYGYTF
J gene: TRBJ2-5; CDR3 length: 16; D gene: NA; clone size: NA; V gene: TRBV3-1/TRBV3-2; CDR3 DNA: TGTGCCAGCAGCCCTCTAGGGGTGTCAGCCCAAGAGACCCAGTACTTC; CDR3 protein: CASSPLGVSAQETQYF
J gene: TRBJ2-2; CDR3 length: 11; D gene: NA; clone size: NA; V gene: TRBV7-9; CDR3 DNA: TGTGCCAGCAGCGTTTCCGGGGAGCTGTTTTTT; CDR3 protein: CASSVSGELFF
J gene: TRBJ1-5; CDR3 length: 14; D gene: NA; clone size: NA; V gene: TRBV6-5; CDR3 DNA: TGTGCCAGCTCCCAGGGGTGGTTGGATCAGCCCCAGCATTTT; CDR3 protein: CASSQGWLDQPQHF
J gene: TRBJ2-7; CDR3 length: 14; D gene: NA; clone size: NA; V gene: TRBV7-9; CDR3 DNA: TGTGCCAGCAGCCCCCGGGACGGATCCTACGAGCAGTACTTC; CDR3 protein: CASSPRDGSYEQYF
J gene: TRBJ1-2; CDR3 length: 15; D gene: NA; clone size: NA; V gene: TRBV27; CDR3 DNA: TGTGCCAGCAGTTTTAGGGCAGTTGGGAGCTATGGCTACACCTTC; CDR3 protein: CASSFRAVGSYGYTF
J gene: TRBJ2-3; CDR3 length: 15; D gene: TRBD2; clone size: NA; V gene: TRBV9; CDR3 DNA: TGTGCCAGCGGACTAGCGGGAGGAAGCACAGATACGCAGTATTTT; CDR3 protein: CASGLAGGSTDTQYF
J gene: TRBJ1-5; CDR3 length: 13; D gene: NA; clone size: NA; V gene: TRBV29-1; CDR3 DNA: TGCAGCGTAGAACAGGGTGGCAATCAGCCCCAGCATTTT; CDR3 protein: CSVEQGGNQPQHF
J gene: TRBJ1-1; CDR3 length: 14; D gene: NA; clone size: NA; V gene: TRBV19; CDR3 DNA: TGTGCCAGTAGTATCGATCTCGGACAGACTGAAGCTTTCTTT; CDR3 protein: CASSIDLGQTEAFF
J gene: TRBJ2-3; CDR3 length: 18; D gene: TRBD1; clone size: NA; V gene: TRBV5-1; CDR3 DNA: TGCGCCAGCAGCTTAGAGGACAGGGCCCTACCCGAATGGGATACGCAGTATTTT; CDR3 protein: CASSLEDRALPEWDTQYF
J gene: TRBJ2-1; CDR3 length: 16; D gene: NA; clone size: NA; V gene: TRBV2; CDR3 DNA: TGTGCCAGCGGGGATGGGACTTTTAGCTCCTACAATGAGCAGTTCTTC; CDR3 protein: CASGDGTFSSYNEQFF
J gene: TRBJ1-6; CDR3 length: 12; D gene: NA; clone size: NA; V gene: TRBV6-6; CDR3 DNA: TGTGCCTGTACAGGGATTAATTCACCCCTCCACTTT; CDR3 protein: CACTGINSPLHF
J gene: TRBJ1-3; CDR3 length: 12; D gene: TRBD1; clone size: few; V gene: TRBV9; CDR3 DNA: TGTGCCAGCAGCACACAGGGGCACACCATATATTTT; CDR3 protein: CASSTQGHTIYF
J gene: TRBJ2-7; CDR3 length: 14; D gene: TRBD2; clone size: NA; V gene: TRBV28; CDR3 DNA: TGTGCCAGCAGTTTAGGGACTAGCGGCCCTGAGCAGTACTTC; CDR3 protein: CASSLGTSGPEQYF
J gene: TRBJ1-2; CDR3 length: 14; D gene: NA; clone size: once; V gene: TRBV28; CDR3 DNA: TGTGCCAGCAGCCCCCCGGCAGGGTTCTATGGCTACACCTTC; CDR3 protein: CASSPPAGFYGYTF
J gene: TRBJ1-1; CDR3 length: 14; D gene: NA; clone size: NA; V gene: TRBV5-4; CDR3 DNA: TGTGCCAGCAGCGACGAAGGTGGTAACACTGAAGCTTTCTTT; CDR3 protein: CASSDEGGNTEAFF
J gene: TRBJ2-3; CDR3 length: 12; D gene: NA; clone size: NA; V gene: TRBV10-3; CDR3 DNA: TGTGCCATCAGTGAGACATTGGATACGCAGTATTTT; CDR3 protein: CAISETLDTQYF
J gene: TRBJ2-7; CDR3 length: 15; D gene: NA; clone size: NA; V gene: TRBV20-1; CDR3 DNA: TGCAGTGCTAGTTATAGGCCGGACCCCCCCTACGAGCAGTACTTC; CDR3 protein: CSASYRPDPPYEQYF
J gene: TRBJ1-3; CDR3 length: 16; D gene: NA; clone size: NA; V gene: TRBV6-5; CDR3 DNA: TGTGCCAGCAGTTACCTGACAGGATCATCAGGAAACACCATATATTTT; CDR3 protein: CASSYLTGSSGNTIYF
J gene: TRBJ1-1; CDR3 length: 13; D gene: NA; clone size: NA; V gene: TRBV3-1/TRBV3-2; CDR3 DNA: TGTGCCAGCAGCTATTTGGGGGGCACTGAAGCTTTCTTT; CDR3 protein: CASSYLGGTEAFF
J gene: TRBJ1-6; CDR3 length: 9; D gene: NA; clone size: NA; V gene: TRBV20-1; CDR3 DNA: TGCAGTGCGGGGTCACCCCTCCACTTT; CDR3 protein: CSAGSPLHF
J gene: TRBJ1-1; CDR3 length: 11; D gene: NA; clone size: NA; V gene: TRBV29-1; CDR3 DNA: TGCAGCGCCGGCAGGACCACTGAAGCTTTCTTT; CDR3 protein: CSAGRTTEAFF
J gene: TRBJ1-1; CDR3 length: 14; D gene: NA; clone size: NA; V gene: TRBV27; CDR3 DNA: TGTGCCAGCAGTTTCAGGACAGAGTCCCTTGAAGCTTTCTTT; CDR3 protein: CASSFRTESLEAFF
J gene: TRBJ1-4; CDR3 length: 17; D gene: NA; clone size: NA; V gene: TRBV10-3; CDR3 DNA: TGTGCCATCAGTGAGTTGGACCGGGTCGCCACAAATGACAAACTGTTTTTT; CDR3 protein: CAISELDRVATNDKLFF